These T cell receptor beta chains were read from a single sample in a study of early T cells in non-severe SARS-CoV-2 infection. TCRdb reanalysed the 5' RACE reads using MiXCR and keeps one entry per CDR3 protein. Seen here are 45,000 to 75,000 distinct CDR3 sequences, 10% to 15% observed once, and the top ten hold about 5%. What was sequenced was whole blood. The receptors shown here come from an adult who was a healthcare worker with PCR-confirmed SARS-CoV-2 infection or an uninfected control (not recorded which). Each CDR3 is given with its conserved first and last residue.

v_gene: TRBV28; CDR3aa: CASSLRLYNEQFF
v_gene: TRBV2; CDR3aa: CASTLPETQYF
v_gene: TRBV5-6; CDR3aa: CASSLDVSGRGTDTQYF
v_gene: TRBV12-3/TRBV12-4; CDR3aa: CASSARLGASGGSGNTIYF
v_gene: TRBV19; CDR3aa: CASRTTGRTDTQYF
v_gene: TRBV28; CDR3aa: CASSLYGQGANQPQHF
v_gene: TRBV7-9; CDR3aa: CASSLKQGFYEQYF
v_gene: TRBV15; CDR3aa: CATSMSKGLGTDTQYF
v_gene: TRBV3-1; CDR3aa: CASSQDQWTDYGYTF
v_gene: TRBV7-8; CDR3aa: CASRPLVAGGLHDTGELFF
v_gene: TRBV6-2/TRBV6-3; CDR3aa: CASRSSGISTDTQYF
v_gene: TRBV6-2/TRBV6-3; CDR3aa: CASSYGGTVGNQPQHF
v_gene: TRBV15; CDR3aa: CATSRAGLVTYQETQYF
v_gene: TRBV11-2; CDR3aa: CASSGRGLYNEQFF
v_gene: TRBV29-1; CDR3aa: CSAVVTASEAFF
v_gene: TRBV6-1; CDR3aa: CASRLKGLRGYTF
v_gene: TRBV6-6; CDR3aa: CASTGDNNQPQHF
v_gene: TRBV9; CDR3aa: CASSADFGQEAFF
v_gene: TRBV12-3/TRBV12-4; CDR3aa: CASSLGTGYDNQPQHF
v_gene: TRBV28; CDR3aa: CASYPASGYNEQFF
v_gene: TRBV3-1; CDR3aa: CASSQGEGEQYF
v_gene: TRBV11-2; CDR3aa: CASSLSGSAYNEQFF
v_gene: TRBV20-1; CDR3aa: CSATDRRLAKNIQYF
v_gene: TRBV5-1; CDR3aa: CASSFVPGQGFNEQFF
v_gene: TRBV5-5; CDR3aa: CASSFQSTGANQPQHF
v_gene: TRBV7-2; CDR3aa: CASSLTNTGELFF
v_gene: TRBV11-2; CDR3aa: CASSIDHGRLETQYF
v_gene: TRBV20-1; CDR3aa: CSAPQPGLAGPLGETQYF
v_gene: TRBV20-1; CDR3aa: CSARPFGAEAFF
v_gene: TRBV2; CDR3aa: CASSEGLGTEAFF
v_gene: TRBV7-8; CDR3aa: CASSSRTVETQYF
v_gene: TRBV28; CDR3aa: CASASGGAYNEQFF
v_gene: TRBV5-6; CDR3aa: CASTTFRRRDNTGELFF
v_gene: TRBV29-1; CDR3aa: CSVEVGSDEQFF
v_gene: TRBV3-1; CDR3aa: CASSHTYEQYF
v_gene: TRBV19; CDR3aa: CASSLDNSYNEQFF
v_gene: TRBV29-1; CDR3aa: CSVGPLRGNEQYF
v_gene: TRBV28; CDR3aa: CASSSMVGASYEQYF
v_gene: TRBV29-1; CDR3aa: CSVEDRGSYTEAFF
v_gene: TRBV20-1; CDR3aa: CSAIQGGSLRGTDTQYF
v_gene: TRBV5-6; CDR3aa: CASSLGLAGQETQYF
v_gene: TRBV6-5; CDR3aa: CASRQGLSKNIQYF
v_gene: TRBV29-1; CDR3aa: CSVAHQETQYF
v_gene: TRBV7-9; CDR3aa: CASSGRLAEETQYF
v_gene: TRBV30; CDR3aa: CAASPGAETQYF